Included here is one T cell receptor (beta chain) sequence, with context. Its antigen is as yet unknown. Germline values: CDR1 SGDLS, CDR2 YYNGEE. This CDR3 is 14 amino acids long. PCR employed 60 Vbeta and 13 Jbeta primers. Clones were sequenced by immunoSEQ multiplex PCR, and TCRdb holds only the in-frame ones, with some missing. The sample lists 150,000 to 200,000 clones; roughly 82% were seen once. This entry is derived from a study of cytomegalovirus exposure and HLA in healthy donors. General study results and limits: TCR association rates varied by HLA locus in a later analysis, with DRB1 highest and HLA-C lowest.

Material: PBMCs. The chain employs TRBV9 and TRBJ2-5; D is uncertain. The end of the DNA fits TRBJ2-7 better, so the J call may be wrong. The sequence derives from a man aged 50 or older in good health and CMV-seropositive. The DNA of the CDR3 is TGTGCCAGCAGCGTAGGGGCCAGAGCCTACGAGCAGTACTTC. As protein: CASSVGARAYEQYF.